This T cell receptor beta chain stems from a study of shared clonotypes between healthy human individuals. V was clipped by 1 base and J by 5 bases, with 12 bases between them. The germline V gene has CDR1 SEHNR and CDR2 FQNEAQ (reference sequence). The CDR3 is 15 residues long. Some 29,000 T cell genomes (around 190 ng DNA) went into each sorted-subset replicate. Method: immunoSEQ multiplex PCR; TCRdb's copy keeps in-frame clones and lacks some. The table shows about 2.2 million clones, with just under 95% occurring only once. The naive CD8 population came from CD45RO-negative cells selected for CCR7, without terminally differentiated effector memory CD45RA+ cells. Notes on this clone: Its antigen is as yet unknown.

Study-level points and caveats: Shared across a few donors were around 5% of the naive CD4 clonotypes. Memory subsets had estimated richness that was generally smaller than that of naive subsets.

The sequence was obtained from a man between 18 and 35 years old in good health. Some clones in this sample may be carry-over from other donors' samples. Sample: naive CD8+ T cells from PBMCs. The V and J genes are TRBV7-9 and TRBJ1-5; D gene unclear. CDR3 coding DNA: TGTGCCAGCAGCTTAGGGACGTTTGGGTATCAGCCCCAGCATTTT. Its protein product is CASSLGTFGYQPQHF.